The T cell receptor (beta chain) under discussion was sequenced for a study of CD8 T cells in Susac syndrome. Whole-study findings and limits: A relatively small number of individuals underwent TCR sequencing and HLA analysis.

After extraction with the RNeasy kit, roughly 0.5 to 1 ug of the RNA was reverse transcribed using random hexamers. Amplification of TCR beta CDR3 was carried out by immunoSEQ multiplex PCR, which covered 54 Vbeta and 13 Jbeta segments. Each CDR3 protein is one row after TCRdb ran MiXCR on the immunoSEQ multiplex PCR reads. The sample lists 300,000 to 350,000 distinct CDR3 sequences; about 91% were seen once. TEMRA cells were enriched by FACS, while CD8+ and CD4+ T cells were obtained through a negative isolation that was performed magnetically. This clonotype came up a few times. Its antigen is still unknown. Deletions cut 1 base from V and 5 bases from J, with 8 bases between. Germline lookup yields CDR1 KGHSH and CDR2 LQKENI. The CDR3 totals 13 residues.

The receptor's source is a human donor with multiple sclerosis. The sample was CD4+ T cells from PBMCs. V and J are TRBV18 and TRBJ2-5, with D uncertain. In DNA form, the CDR3 reads TGTGCCAGCTCACCACAGCGAGGCGAGACCCAGTACTTC. Protein: CASSPQRGETQYF.